The 12 T cell receptor beta chains reported below all come from one sample, sequenced in a study of T cell clonotyping in hematopoietic cell transplantation. Assay used: immunoSEQ multiplex PCR; TCRdb lists only in-frame clones, some missing. The data show 30,000 to 45,000 clones, approximately 89% seen once. Sequenced: peripheral blood mononuclear cells. Receptors originate from a woman aged 40 to 50 in good health. Some clones in this sample may be carry-over from other donors' samples.

In DNA, the CDR3 is TGTGCCAGCAGTGAATTTAGTCTGACCGGGGAGCTGTTTTTT. Translated, it gives CASSEFSLTGELFF. The chain uses TRBV25-1 and TRBJ2-2; D ambiguous. V was pared by 1 base and J by 5 bases, with 8 bases between. Germline V lookup: CDR1 MGHDK, CDR2 SYGVNS. The length of the CDR3 is 14 residues.

The chain joins TRBV19 to TRBJ1-2, with D possibly matching TRBD1 (5 bases). Germline-derived CDR1 and CDR2 are LNHDA and SQIVND (reference sequence). V lost 4 bases and J lost 9, with 15 bases in between. The CDR3 contains 13 residues. The CDR3 nucleotides are TGTGCCAGTAGTACCAGGGTTCCCCAGAGCTACACCTTC. Residues: CASSTRVPQSYTF.

The V call is TRBV5-1, the J call TRBJ1-1; D unresolved. The CDR3 has 14 residues. Trimming took 4 bases from V and 0 from J, leaving 10 bases between them. Looked up from germline, CDR1 is SGHRS and CDR2 is YFSETQ. Here the CDR3 DNA reads TGCGCCAGCAGCCTGAATTGGATGAACACTGAAGCTTTCTTT. It encodes CASSLNWMNTEAFF.

The V and J genes are TRBV30 and TRBJ1-1, with D perhaps TRBD1 (5 bases). Germline V lookup: CDR1 GTSNPN, CDR2 SVGIG (reference sequence). V lost 2 bases, J lost 11 bases, and 12 bases lay in between. There are 11 residues in the CDR3. The DNA for the CDR3 is TGTGCCTGGAGTTTCAGGGTGGGGGCTTTCTTT. This sequence encodes CAWSFRVGAFF.

This clone was recorded a few times. The V gene is TRBV29-1, the J gene TRBJ1-1, with D uncertain. The CDR3 contains 13 residues. Germline V CDR1 and CDR2: SQVTM, ANQGSEA. Trimming took off 0 bases at V and 2 bases at J, with 7 bases between the two ends. Here the CDR3 DNA reads TGCAGCGTTGAAGAGTTCCCCAACACTGAAGCTTTCTTT. Its protein is CSVEEFPNTEAFF.

This sequence joins TRBV4-1 and TRBJ2-1; tentative D call: TRBD2 (5 bases). Germline CDR1 MGHRA, CDR2 YSYEKL. The length of the CDR3 is 13 residues. V was pared by 0 bases and J by 9 bases, with 9 bases between. CDR3 in DNA: TGCGCCAGCAGCCAAGATCTTGCGGGTGAGCAGTTCTTC. Its translation: CASSQDLAGEQFF.

The rearrangement links TRBV30 to TRBJ2-3; 7 bases are a match to TRBD2. With 2 bases clipped from V and 3 bases from J, the junction kept 2 bases outside the gene matches. The CDR3 has 13 amino acids. Germline values: CDR1 GTSNPN, CDR2 SVGIG (reference sequence). CDR3 DNA sequence: TGTGCCTGGAGTACCGGGGGGACAGATACGCAGTATTTT. Protein sequence: CAWSTGGTDTQYF.

V usage is TRBV6-6 and J usage is TRBJ1-1; D is possibly TRBD1 (6 bases). The CDR3 covers 14 residues. Germline lookup yields CDR1 MNHNY and CDR2 SVGAGI (reference sequence). With 6 bases removed from V and 7 bases from J, the gap between germline ends came to 18 bases. The DNA of the CDR3 is TGTGCCAGCAGACCATTAGGACAGTTCATTGAAGCTTTCTTT. Protein sequence: CASRPLGQFIEAFF.

The chain carries TRBV5-1 and TRBJ1-1; D perhaps matches TRBD1 (5 bases). V lost 0 bases to trimming and J lost 0 bases, with 12 bases between them. Germline lookup yields CDR1 SGHRS and CDR2 YFSETQ. This CDR3 contains 16 residues. In DNA, the CDR3 is TGCGCCAGCAGCTTGGAACAGGACGGCATGAACACTGAAGCTTTCTTT. It encodes CASSLEQDGMNTEAFF.

The chain couples TRBV5-1 to TRBJ2-7; the match to TRBD1 covers 8 bases. CDR1 is SGHRS and CDR2 is YFSETQ in the germline V gene. This CDR3 is 14 amino acids long. V shed 8 bases and J 4 bases; nucleotides not matched to a gene: 11. CDR3 sequence reads: CASGDRGRDYEQYF. The CDR3 bases are TGCGCCAGTGGTGACAGGGGAAGAGATTACGAGCAGTACTTC.

This rearrangement joins TRBV27 to TRBJ2-7, with 7 positions matching TRBD1. CDR3 size: 15 residues. CDR1 and CDR2 from the germline V gene are MNHEY and SMNVEV (reference sequence). The trim removed 5 bases at V and 2 bases at J, leaving 9 bases unmatched. As DNA, the CDR3 is TGTGCCAGCAGTCCGTGGGACAGAGATACCTACGAGCAGTACTTC. The encoded protein is CASSPWDRDTYEQYF.

This chain links TRBV28 with TRBJ2-5; TRBD1 aligns across 7 bases. The trim removed 4 bases at V and 2 bases at J, leaving 4 bases unmatched. The CDR3 loop spans 14 amino acids. The germline V gene encodes CDR1 MDHEN and CDR2 SYDVKM. The DNA of the CDR3 is TGTGCCAGCAGTTATCCGGGACAGCAAGAGACCCAGTACTTC. It yields the protein CASSYPGQQETQYF.